This TCR beta chain originates from a study of T cell responses to AZD1222 COVID-19 vaccine. Pooled in the analysis were second doses at about 4 or about 12 weeks. Worth noting for this clone: Its antigen remains unknown.

Germline-derived CDR1 and CDR2 are LGHNA and YSLEER. The CDR3 has 13 residues. Trimming cost V 0 bases and J 12 bases, with 9 bases left between them. Sequencing used immunoSEQ multiplex PCR; TCRdb keeps in-frame clones, though not all of them. The profile shows some 150,000 clones, over 85% of them singletons. General study points: Clonal diversity may have been underestimated, and the donors were mostly white British, with more females than males.

This sample comprised peripheral blood, obtained 28 days after the second AZD1222 dose. The chain joins TRBV4-3 to TRBJ1-6; D ambiguous. The TCR originated in an adult who received the AZD1222 COVID-19 vaccine. CDR3 DNA: TGCGCCAGCAGCCAAGATAGAGGTAGACCCCTCCACTTT. Translation: CASSQDRGRPLHF.